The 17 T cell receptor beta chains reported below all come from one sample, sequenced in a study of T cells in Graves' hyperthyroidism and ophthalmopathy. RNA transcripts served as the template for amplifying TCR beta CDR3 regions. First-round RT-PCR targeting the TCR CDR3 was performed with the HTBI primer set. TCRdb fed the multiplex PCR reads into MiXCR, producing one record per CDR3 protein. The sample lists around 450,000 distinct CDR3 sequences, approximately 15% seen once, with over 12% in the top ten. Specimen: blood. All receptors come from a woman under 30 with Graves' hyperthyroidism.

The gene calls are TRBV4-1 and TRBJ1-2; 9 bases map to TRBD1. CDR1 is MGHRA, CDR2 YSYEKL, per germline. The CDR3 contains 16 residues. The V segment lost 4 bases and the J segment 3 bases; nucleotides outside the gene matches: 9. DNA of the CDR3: TGCGCCAGCAGCCGGGACGGGACAGGGACGGACTATGGCTACACCTTC. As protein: CASSRDGTGTDYGYTF.

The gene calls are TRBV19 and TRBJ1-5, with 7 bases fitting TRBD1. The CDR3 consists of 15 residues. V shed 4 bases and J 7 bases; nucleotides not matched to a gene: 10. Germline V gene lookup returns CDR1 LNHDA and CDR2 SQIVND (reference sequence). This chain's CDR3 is CASSTRQGAGQPQHF. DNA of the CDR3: TGTGCCAGTAGTACCCGACAGGGCGCCGGGCAGCCCCAGCATTTT.

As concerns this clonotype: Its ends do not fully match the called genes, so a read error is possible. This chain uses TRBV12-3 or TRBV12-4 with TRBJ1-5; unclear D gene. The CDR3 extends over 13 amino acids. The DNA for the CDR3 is TGTGCCGGCAGTTTCGTCGCATCTCAGCCCCAGCATTTT. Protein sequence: CAGSFVASQPQHF.

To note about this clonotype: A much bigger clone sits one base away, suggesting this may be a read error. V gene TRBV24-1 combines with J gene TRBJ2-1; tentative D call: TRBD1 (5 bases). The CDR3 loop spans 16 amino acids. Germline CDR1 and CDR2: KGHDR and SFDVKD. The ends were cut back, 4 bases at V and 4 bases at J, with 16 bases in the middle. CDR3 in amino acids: CATSENGPRVYNEQFF. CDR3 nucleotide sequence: TGTGCCACCAGTGAGAACGGGCCCAGGGTATACAATGAGCAGTTCTTC.

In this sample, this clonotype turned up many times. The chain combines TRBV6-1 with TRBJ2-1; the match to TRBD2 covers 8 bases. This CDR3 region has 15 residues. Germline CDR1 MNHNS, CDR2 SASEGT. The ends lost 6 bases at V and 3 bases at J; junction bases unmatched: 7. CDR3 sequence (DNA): TGTGCCAGCAGGCAAACGGGGGGGTTCTACAATGAGCAGTTCTTC. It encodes CASRQTGGFYNEQFF.

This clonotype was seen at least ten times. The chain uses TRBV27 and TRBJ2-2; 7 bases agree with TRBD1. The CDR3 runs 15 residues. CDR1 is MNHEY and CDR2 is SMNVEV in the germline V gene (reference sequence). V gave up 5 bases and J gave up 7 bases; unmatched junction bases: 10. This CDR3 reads CASSPPTGNGGELFF. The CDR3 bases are TGTGCCAGCAGTCCCCCGACAGGGAATGGCGGGGAGCTGTTTTTT.

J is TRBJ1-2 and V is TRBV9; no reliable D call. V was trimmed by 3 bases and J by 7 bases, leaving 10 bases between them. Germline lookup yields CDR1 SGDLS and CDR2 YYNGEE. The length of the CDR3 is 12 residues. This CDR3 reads CASSDPFGGYTF. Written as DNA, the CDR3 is TGTGCCAGCAGCGACCCTTTTGGTGGCTACACCTTC.

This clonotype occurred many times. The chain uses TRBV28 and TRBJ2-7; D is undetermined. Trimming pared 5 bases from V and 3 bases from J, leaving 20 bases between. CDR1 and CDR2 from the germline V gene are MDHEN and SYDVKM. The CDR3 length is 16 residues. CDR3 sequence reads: CASSTPVLKRHYEQYF. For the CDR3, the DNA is TGTGCCAGCAGTACCCCCGTGTTGAAGCGTCACTACGAGCAGTACTTC.

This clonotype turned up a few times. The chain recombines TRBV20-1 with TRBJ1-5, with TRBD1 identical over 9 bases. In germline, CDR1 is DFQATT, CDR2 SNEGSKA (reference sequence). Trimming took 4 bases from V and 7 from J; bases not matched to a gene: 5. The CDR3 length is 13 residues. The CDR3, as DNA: TGCAGTGCTACTTTGGGGACAGGGCAGCCCCAGCATTTT. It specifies CSATLGTGQPQHF.

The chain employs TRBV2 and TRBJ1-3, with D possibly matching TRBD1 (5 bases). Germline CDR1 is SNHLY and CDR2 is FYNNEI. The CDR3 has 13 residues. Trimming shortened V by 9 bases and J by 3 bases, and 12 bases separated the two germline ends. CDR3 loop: CARSWTSGNTIYF. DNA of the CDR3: TGTGCCAGGTCATGGACAAGTGGAAACACCATATATTTT.

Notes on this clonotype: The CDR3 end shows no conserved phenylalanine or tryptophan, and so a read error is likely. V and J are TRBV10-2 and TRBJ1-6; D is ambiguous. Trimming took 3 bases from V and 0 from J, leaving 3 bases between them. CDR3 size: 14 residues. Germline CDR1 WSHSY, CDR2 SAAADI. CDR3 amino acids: CASSESSYNSPLHL. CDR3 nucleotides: TGCGCCAGCAGTGAAAGCTCCTATAATTCACCCCTCCACCTT.

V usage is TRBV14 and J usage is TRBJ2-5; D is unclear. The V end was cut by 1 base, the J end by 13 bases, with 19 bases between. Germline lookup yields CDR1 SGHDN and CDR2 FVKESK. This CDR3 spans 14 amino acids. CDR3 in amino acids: CASSQAVARRMVYF. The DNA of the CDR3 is TGTGCCAGCAGCCAAGCAGTCGCTCGCCGGATGGTGTACTTC.

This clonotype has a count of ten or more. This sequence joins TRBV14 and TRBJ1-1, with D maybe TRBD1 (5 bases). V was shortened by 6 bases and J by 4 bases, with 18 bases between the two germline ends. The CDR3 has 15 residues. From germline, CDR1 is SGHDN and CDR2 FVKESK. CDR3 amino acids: CASRTGERGGTEAFF. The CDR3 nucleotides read TGTGCCAGCAGGACGGGGGAGCGGGGCGGCACTGAAGCTTTCTTT.

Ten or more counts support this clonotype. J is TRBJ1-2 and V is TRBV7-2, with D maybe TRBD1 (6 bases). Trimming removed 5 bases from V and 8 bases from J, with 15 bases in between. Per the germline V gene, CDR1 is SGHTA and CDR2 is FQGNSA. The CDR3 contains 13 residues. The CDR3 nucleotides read TGTGCCAGCAGCCTAGTCACACAGGGCGGCTACACCTTC. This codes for CASSLVTQGGYTF.

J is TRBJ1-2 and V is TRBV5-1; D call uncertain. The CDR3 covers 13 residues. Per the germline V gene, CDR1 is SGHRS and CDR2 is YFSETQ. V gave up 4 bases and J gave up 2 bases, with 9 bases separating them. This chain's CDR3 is CASSTPGNYGYTF. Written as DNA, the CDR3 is TGCGCCAGCAGCACCCCCGGGAACTATGGCTACACCTTC.

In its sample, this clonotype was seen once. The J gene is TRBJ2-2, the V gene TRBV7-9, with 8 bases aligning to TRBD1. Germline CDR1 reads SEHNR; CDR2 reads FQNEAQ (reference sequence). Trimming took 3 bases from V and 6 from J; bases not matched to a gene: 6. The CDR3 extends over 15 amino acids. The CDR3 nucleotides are TGTGCCAGCAGCTTGACAGGGGTATACGCCGGGGAGCTGTTTTTT. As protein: CASSLTGVYAGELFF.

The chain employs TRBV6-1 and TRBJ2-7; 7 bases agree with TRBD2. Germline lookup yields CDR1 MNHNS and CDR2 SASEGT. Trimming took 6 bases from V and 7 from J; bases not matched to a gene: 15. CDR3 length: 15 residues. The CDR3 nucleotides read TGTGCCAGCAGCATGGGGGGGGTGTTATCGGAAGAGCAGTACTTC. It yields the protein CASSMGGVLSEEQYF.